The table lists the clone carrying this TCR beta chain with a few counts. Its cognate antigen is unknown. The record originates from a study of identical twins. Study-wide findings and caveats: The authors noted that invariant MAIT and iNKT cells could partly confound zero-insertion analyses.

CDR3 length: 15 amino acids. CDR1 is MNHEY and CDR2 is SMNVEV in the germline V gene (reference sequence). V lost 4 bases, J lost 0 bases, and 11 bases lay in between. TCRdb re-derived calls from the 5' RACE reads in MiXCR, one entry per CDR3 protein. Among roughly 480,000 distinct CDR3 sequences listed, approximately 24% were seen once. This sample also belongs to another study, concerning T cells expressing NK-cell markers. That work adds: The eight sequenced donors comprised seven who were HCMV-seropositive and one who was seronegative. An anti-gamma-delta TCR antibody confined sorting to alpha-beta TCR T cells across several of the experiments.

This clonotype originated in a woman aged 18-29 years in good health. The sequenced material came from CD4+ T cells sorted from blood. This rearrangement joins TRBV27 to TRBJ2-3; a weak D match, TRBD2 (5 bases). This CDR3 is CASSSRAPSTDTQYF. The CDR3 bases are TGTGCCAGCAGTTCGAGGGCCCCTAGCACAGATACGCAGTATTTT.